This entry is about one T cell receptor (beta chain). V lost 0 bases, J lost 0 bases, and 7 bases lay in between. The CDR3 runs to 16 residues. The sample belongs to a study of brain metastases from non-small cell lung cancer. Some clones are missing from TCRdb's copy, which holds only in-frame ones; the method was immunoSEQ multiplex PCR. The sample yields about 8,000 clones, about 85% seen once. Sample: primary lung tumor tissue. The TCR comes from a donor aged 40 or over with non-small cell lung cancer. The chain is built from TRBV5-3 and TRBJ2-6, with D hard to call. TRBV5-3 is an ORF; its function is uncertain. The CDR3 here is CARSLGENSGANVLTF. For the CDR3, the DNA is TGTGCCAGAAGCTTGGGGGAAAACTCTGGGGCCAACGTCCTGACTTTC.